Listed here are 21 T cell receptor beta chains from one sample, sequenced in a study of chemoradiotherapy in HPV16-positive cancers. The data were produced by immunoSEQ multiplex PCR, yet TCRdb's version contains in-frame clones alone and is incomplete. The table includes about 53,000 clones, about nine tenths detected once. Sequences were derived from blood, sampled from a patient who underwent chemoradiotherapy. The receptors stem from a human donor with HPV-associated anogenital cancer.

This CDR3 is CASSLRGALYEQYF. The CDR3 bases are TGTGCCAGTAGCCTCAGAGGGGCCCTCTACGAGCAGTACTTC. The chain uses TRBV19 and TRBJ2-7; D might be TRBD1 or TRBD2, each matching 5 bases. The V and J ends lost 6 bases and 3 bases respectively, with 15 bases between them. The germline V gene encodes CDR1 LNHDA and CDR2 SQIVND (reference sequence). The CDR3 consists of 14 residues.

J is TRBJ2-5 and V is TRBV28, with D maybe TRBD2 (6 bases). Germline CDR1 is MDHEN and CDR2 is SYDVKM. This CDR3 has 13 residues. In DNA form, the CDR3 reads TGTGCGGTTCTTCGTAGCGGTGGGGAGACCCAGTACTTC. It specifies CAVLRSGGETQYF.

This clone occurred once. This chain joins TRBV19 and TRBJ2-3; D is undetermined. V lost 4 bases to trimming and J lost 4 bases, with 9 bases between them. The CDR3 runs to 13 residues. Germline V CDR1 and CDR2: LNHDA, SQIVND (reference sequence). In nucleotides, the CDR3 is TGTGCCAGTAGTAGCAGACGGGCAGATACGCAGTATTTT. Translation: CASSSRRADTQYF.

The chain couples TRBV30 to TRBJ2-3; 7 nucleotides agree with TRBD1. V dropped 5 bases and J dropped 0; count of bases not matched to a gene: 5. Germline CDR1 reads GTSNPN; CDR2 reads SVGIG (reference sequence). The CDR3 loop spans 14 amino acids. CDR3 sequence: CAWDRDRSTDTQYF. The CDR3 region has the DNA TGTGCCTGGGACCGGGACAGAAGCACAGATACGCAGTATTTT. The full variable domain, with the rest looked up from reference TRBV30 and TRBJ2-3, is SQTIHQWPATLVQPVGSPLSLECTVEGTSNPNLYWYRQAAGRGLQLLFYSVGIGQISSEVPQNLSASRPQDRQFILSSKKLLLSDSGFYLCAWDRDRSTDTQYFGPGTRLTVL.

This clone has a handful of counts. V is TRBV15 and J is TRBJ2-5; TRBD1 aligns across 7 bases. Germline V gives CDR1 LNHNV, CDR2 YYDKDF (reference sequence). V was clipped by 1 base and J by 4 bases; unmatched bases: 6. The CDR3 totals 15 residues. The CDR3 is CATSRGGGQSETQYF. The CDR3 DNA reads TGTGCCACCAGCAGAGGTGGGGGACAGTCAGAGACCCAGTACTTC. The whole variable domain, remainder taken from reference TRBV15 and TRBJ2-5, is DAMVIQNPRYQVTQFGKPVTLSCSQTLNHNVMYWYQQKSSQAPKLLFHYYDKDFNNEADTPDNFQSRRPNTSFCFLDIRSPGLGDTAMYLCATSRGGGQSETQYFGPGTRLLVL.

CDR3 region: CASSSAPGNTIYF. CDR3 bases: TGTGCCAGCAGCTCCGCCCCCGGAAACACCATATATTTT. The chain carries TRBV7-2 and TRBJ1-3, with D uncertain. V was shortened by 4 bases and J by 4 bases, with 8 bases between the two germline ends. The CDR3 spans 13 residues. Germline V gene sequence: CDR1 SGHTA, CDR2 FQGNSA.

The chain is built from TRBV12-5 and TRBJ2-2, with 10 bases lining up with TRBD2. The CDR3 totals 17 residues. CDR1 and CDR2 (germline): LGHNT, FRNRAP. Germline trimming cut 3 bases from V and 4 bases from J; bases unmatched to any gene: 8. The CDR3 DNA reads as TGTGCTAGTGGTTTTCCCTCTAGCGGGAGACGCACCGGGGAGCTGTTTTTT. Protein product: CASGFPSSGRRTGELFF.

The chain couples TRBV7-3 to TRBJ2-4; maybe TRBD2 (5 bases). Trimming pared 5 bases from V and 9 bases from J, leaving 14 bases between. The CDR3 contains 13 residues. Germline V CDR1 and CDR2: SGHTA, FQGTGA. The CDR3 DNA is TGTGCCAGCAGCCAACCGGGGAAAGGCATTCAGTACTTC. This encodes CASSQPGKGIQYF.

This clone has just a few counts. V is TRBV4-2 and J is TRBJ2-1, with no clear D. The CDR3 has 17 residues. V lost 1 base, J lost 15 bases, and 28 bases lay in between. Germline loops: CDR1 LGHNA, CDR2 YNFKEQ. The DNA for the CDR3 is TGTGCCAGCAGCCAAGTATATGACCGGAATACCCCCTTGAGTACGTTCTTC. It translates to CASSQVYDRNTPLSTFF.

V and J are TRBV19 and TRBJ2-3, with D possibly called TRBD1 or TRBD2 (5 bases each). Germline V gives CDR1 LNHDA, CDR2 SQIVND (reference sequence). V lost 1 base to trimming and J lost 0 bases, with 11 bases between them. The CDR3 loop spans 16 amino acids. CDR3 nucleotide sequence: TGTGCCAGTAGTATAGGGGGGTATCTCAGCACAGATACGCAGTATTTT. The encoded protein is CASSIGGYLSTDTQYF.

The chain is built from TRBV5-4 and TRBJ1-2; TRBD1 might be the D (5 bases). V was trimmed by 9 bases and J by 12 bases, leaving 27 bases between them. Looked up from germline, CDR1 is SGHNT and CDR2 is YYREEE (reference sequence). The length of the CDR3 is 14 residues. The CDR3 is CAIGKGISDSAHTF. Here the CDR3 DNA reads TGTGCCATCGGCAAGGGGATAAGTGATTCGGCCCACACCTTC.

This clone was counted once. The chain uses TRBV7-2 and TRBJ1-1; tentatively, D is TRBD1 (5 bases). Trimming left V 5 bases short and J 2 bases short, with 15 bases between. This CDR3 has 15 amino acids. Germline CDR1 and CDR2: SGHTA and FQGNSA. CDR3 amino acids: CASSPPSGGNTEAFF. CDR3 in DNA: TGTGCCAGCAGCCCCCCTAGCGGGGGTAACACTGAAGCTTTCTTT.

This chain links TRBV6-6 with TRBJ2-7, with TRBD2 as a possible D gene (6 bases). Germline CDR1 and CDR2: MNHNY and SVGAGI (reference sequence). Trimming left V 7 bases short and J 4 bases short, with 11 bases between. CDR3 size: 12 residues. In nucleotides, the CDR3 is TGTGCCAGCACGTTCAGCGGGTACGAGCAGTACTTC. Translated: CASTFSGYEQYF.

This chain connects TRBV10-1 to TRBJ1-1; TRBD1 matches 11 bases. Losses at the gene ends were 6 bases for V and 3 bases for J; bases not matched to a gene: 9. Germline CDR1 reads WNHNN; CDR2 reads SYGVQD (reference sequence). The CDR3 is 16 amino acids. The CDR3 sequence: CASRTGTGGGYTEAFF. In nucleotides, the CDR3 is TGCGCCAGCAGGACCGGGACAGGGGGAGGGTACACTGAAGCTTTCTTT.

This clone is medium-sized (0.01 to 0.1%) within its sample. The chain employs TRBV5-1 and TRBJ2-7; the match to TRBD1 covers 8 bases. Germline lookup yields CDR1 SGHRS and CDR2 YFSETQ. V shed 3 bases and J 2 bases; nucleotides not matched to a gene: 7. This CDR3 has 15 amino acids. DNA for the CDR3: TGCGCCAGCAGCTCGACAGGGGTGCCTCCCTACGAGCAGTACTTC. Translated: CASSSTGVPPYEQYF.

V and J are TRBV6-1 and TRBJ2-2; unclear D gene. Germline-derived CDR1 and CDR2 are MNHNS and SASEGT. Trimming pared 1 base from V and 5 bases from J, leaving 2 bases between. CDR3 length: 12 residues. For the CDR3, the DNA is TGTGCCAGCAGTGAAGGAACCGGGGAGCTGTTTTTT. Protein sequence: CASSEGTGELFF.

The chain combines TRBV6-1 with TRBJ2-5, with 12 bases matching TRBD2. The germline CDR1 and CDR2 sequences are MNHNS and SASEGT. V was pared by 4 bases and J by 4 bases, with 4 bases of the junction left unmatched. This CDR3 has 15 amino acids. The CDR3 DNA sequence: TGTGCCAGCAGTGGAACTAGCGGGGGGCGAGAGACCCAGTACTTC. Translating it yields CASSGTSGGRETQYF.

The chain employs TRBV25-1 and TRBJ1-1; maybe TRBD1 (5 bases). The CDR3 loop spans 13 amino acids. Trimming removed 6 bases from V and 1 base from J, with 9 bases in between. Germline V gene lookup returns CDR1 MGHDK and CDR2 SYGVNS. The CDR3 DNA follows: TGTGCCAGCAGATGGGGGGGGAACACTGAAGCTTTCTTT. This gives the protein CASRWGGNTEAFF.

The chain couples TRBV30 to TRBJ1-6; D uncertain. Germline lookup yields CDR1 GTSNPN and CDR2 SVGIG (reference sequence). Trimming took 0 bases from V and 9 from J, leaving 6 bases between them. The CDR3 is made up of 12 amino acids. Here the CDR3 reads CAWSVPISPLHF. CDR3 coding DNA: TGTGCCTGGAGTGTACCGATTTCACCCCTCCACTTT.

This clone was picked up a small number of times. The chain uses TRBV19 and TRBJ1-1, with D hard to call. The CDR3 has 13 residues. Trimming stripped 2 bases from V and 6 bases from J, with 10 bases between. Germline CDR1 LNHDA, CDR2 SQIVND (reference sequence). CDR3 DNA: TGTGCCAGTAGTATATACGGGCTGGCTGAAGCTTTCTTT. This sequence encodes CASSIYGLAEAFF.

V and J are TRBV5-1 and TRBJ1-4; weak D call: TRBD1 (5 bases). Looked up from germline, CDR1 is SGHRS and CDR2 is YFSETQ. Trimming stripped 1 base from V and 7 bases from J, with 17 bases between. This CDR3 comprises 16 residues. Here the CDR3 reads CASSLSTVGVSEKLFF. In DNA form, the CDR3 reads TGCGCCAGCAGCTTGTCGACAGTCGGTGTCAGTGAAAAACTGTTTTTT.